What follows describes a single T cell receptor beta chain. Its antigen remains unidentified. One base away there is no much larger clone; base qualities are not given. This entry belongs to a study of T cell changes during pregnancy in multiple sclerosis (dated by TCRdb to between 2017 and 2020). Context from the whole study: In women with multiple sclerosis, the researchers looked at how the T cell repertoire shifted as pregnancy progressed.

The protocol used for the library was the immunoSEQ multiplex PCR assay. The clones in this table, taken by TCRdb from immuneACCESS, are in-frame only. Not every clone is retained; where verified, under half of the shortfall comes from an unresolved V gene, and the cause of the rest is unknown. In all, the sample holds roughly 51,000 clones, and around 94% of those were seen once. The ten largest clones add up to around 5.5% of the sample. The sequence was collected from a female donor with multiple sclerosis, enrolled in a pregnancy study. The sample in question was CD8+ T cells from peripheral blood mononuclear cells, obtained before pregnancy.

CDR3 region: CASREASIGVYNEQFF. The DNA sequence is given as TGTGCCAGCAGAGAGGCCTCTATCGGTGTTTACAATGAGCAGTTCTTC. Here the chain combines TRBV21-1 and TRBJ2-1; the tabulated D call, TRBD2, remains unverified against the DNA. TRBV21-1 is a recognized pseudogene. The CDR3, from cysteine to phenylalanine, totals 16 residues. The only DNA kept is the CDR3, 48 bases in frame from the first base.